Listed below are T cell receptor beta chains from one sample, sequenced in a study of a mutant IDH1 vaccine in newly diagnosed glioma. The antigens of these receptors remain unknown. TCRdb keeps only in-frame clones here, not all; method: immunoSEQ multiplex PCR. The sample holds tens of thousands of clones, about 82% seen once. Sequenced here: PBMCs, sampled from a glioma patient whose treatment included an IDH1 peptide vaccine. These receptors were collected from a man between 40 and 49 years old with glioma. Some clones in this sample may be carry-over from other donors' samples. The CDR3 runs from the conserved cysteine through the conserved F or W. The D gene is left open where the match is weak. Clone size is not always given. Where it is, it says once, few, many or a class for expanded clones.

j_gene: TRBJ2-5
v_gene: TRBV28
abundance: -
d_gene: -
CDR3nt: TGTGCCAGCAGTTTAGAGGAGACCCAGTACTTC
CDR3aa: CASSLEETQYF

j_gene: TRBJ2-7
v_gene: TRBV30
abundance: -
d_gene: -
CDR3nt: TGTGCCTGGAGTGTACCAGGATCAGGGTCGGGGTTAGGGGAGCAGTACTTC
CDR3aa: CAWSVPGSGSGLGEQYF

j_gene: TRBJ2-4
v_gene: TRBV30
abundance: -
d_gene: TRBD1
CDR3nt: TGTGCCTGGTCTCCCGGGACAGGGGGTACCAAAAACATTCAGTACTTC
CDR3aa: CAWSPGTGGTKNIQYF

j_gene: TRBJ1-4
v_gene: TRBV9
abundance: few
d_gene: -
CDR3nt: TGTGCCAGCAGCCCCAGAAGTTCGGGAAATGAAAAACTGTTTTTT
CDR3aa: CASSPRSSGNEKLFF

j_gene: TRBJ1-1
v_gene: TRBV5-6
abundance: once
d_gene: -
CDR3nt: TGTGCCAGCAGCTTGGACTTCATGAACACTGAAGCTTTCTTT
CDR3aa: CASSLDFMNTEAFF

j_gene: TRBJ2-7
v_gene: TRBV5-4
abundance: -
d_gene: TRBD2
CDR3nt: TGTGCCAGCAGCTTCTTTGGGGGGGTGGGCGAGCAGTACTTC
CDR3aa: CASSFFGGVGEQYF

j_gene: TRBJ2-3
v_gene: TRBV4-1
abundance: -
d_gene: TRBD2
CDR3nt: TGCGCCAGCAGCCAAGATCCAGCTAGCGGGGGGTACACAGATACGCAGTATTTT
CDR3aa: CASSQDPASGGYTDTQYF

j_gene: TRBJ1-1
v_gene: TRBV29-1
abundance: medium-sized
d_gene: -
CDR3nt: TGCAGCGTTGACATGGGGATGGACACTGAAGCTTTCTTT
CDR3aa: CSVDMGMDTEAFF

j_gene: TRBJ2-3
v_gene: TRBV10-3
abundance: -
d_gene: TRBD1
CDR3nt: TGTGCCATCAGTGAGGGGACAGTAAGTACGACAGATACGCAGTATTTT
CDR3aa: CAISEGTVSTTDTQYF

j_gene: TRBJ2-3
v_gene: TRBV10-1
abundance: -
d_gene: TRBD2
CDR3nt: TGCGCCAGCAGTGAGTCGACTCAAGCGGGGGGCACAGATACGCAGTATTTT
CDR3aa: CASSESTQAGGTDTQYF

j_gene: TRBJ1-4
v_gene: TRBV6-6
abundance: -
d_gene: -
CDR3nt: TGTGCCAGCAGTCCCGGGACGACATTTGAAAAACTGTTTTTT
CDR3aa: CASSPGTTFEKLFF

j_gene: TRBJ2-7
v_gene: TRBV7-9
abundance: once
d_gene: TRBD1
CDR3nt: TGTGCCAGCAGCTTCCTGCGGGACAGGGTCAACGAGCAGTACTTC
CDR3aa: CASSFLRDRVNEQYF

j_gene: TRBJ2-7
v_gene: TRBV7-2
abundance: -
d_gene: TRBD1
CDR3nt: TGTGCCAGCAGCTTAGCTCCCGGGACAGGGTACGAGCAGTACTTC
CDR3aa: CASSLAPGTGYEQYF

j_gene: TRBJ1-5
v_gene: TRBV19
abundance: -
d_gene: -
CDR3nt: TGTGCCAGTACCGATGAGGGTCTCAATCAGCCCCAGCATTTT
CDR3aa: CASTDEGLNQPQHF

j_gene: TRBJ2-2
v_gene: TRBV6-4
abundance: -
d_gene: TRBD2
CDR3nt: TGTGCCAGCAGTGAGTCTAGCGGGGGCACCGGGGAGCTGTTTTTT
CDR3aa: CASSESSGGTGELFF

j_gene: TRBJ1-1
v_gene: TRBV4-2
abundance: -
d_gene: -
CDR3nt: TGTGCCAGCAGCCAAGAAATACTAGGGACCACTGAAGCTTTCTTT
CDR3aa: CASSQEILGTTEAFF

j_gene: TRBJ1-2
v_gene: TRBV7-9
abundance: few
d_gene: TRBD1
CDR3nt: TGTGCCAGCAGCTTAAGGGTCCAGGGGGCTTACTATGGCTACACCTTC
CDR3aa: CASSLRVQGAYYGYTF

j_gene: TRBJ1-5
v_gene: TRBV19
abundance: few
d_gene: -
CDR3nt: TGTGCCAGTAGGGGCAGTGTCAATCAGCCCCAGCATTTT
CDR3aa: CASRGSVNQPQHF

j_gene: TRBJ1-2
v_gene: TRBV4-1
abundance: -
d_gene: -
CDR3nt: TGCGCCAGCAGCCAAAGCCGGCAGACTAACTATGGCTACACCTTC
CDR3aa: CASSQSRQTNYGYTF

j_gene: TRBJ2-2
v_gene: TRBV5-4
abundance: -
d_gene: TRBD2
CDR3nt: TGTGCCAGCAGCAAGGGTCTAGCGGGGGGGAACACCGGGGAGCTGTTTTTT
CDR3aa: CASSKGLAGGNTGELFF

j_gene: TRBJ2-1
v_gene: TRBV4-1
abundance: -
d_gene: -
CDR3nt: TGCGCCAGCGCTGAGGAGCGGGCCAACTCCTACAATGAGCAGTTCTTC
CDR3aa: CASAEERANSYNEQFF

j_gene: TRBJ2-2
v_gene: TRBV7-2
abundance: -
d_gene: -
CDR3nt: TGTGCCAGCAGCCCGTCGCAGAGGAACGGGGAGCTGTTTTTT
CDR3aa: CASSPSQRNGELFF